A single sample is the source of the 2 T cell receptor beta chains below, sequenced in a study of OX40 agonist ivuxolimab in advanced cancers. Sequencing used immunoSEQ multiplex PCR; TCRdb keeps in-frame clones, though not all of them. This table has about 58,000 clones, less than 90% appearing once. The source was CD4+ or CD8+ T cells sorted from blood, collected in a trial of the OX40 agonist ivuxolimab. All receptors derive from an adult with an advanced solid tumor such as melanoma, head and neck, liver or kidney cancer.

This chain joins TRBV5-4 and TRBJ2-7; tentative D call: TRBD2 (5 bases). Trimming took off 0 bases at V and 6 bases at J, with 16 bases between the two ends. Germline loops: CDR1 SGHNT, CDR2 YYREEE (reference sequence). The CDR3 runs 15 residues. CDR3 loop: CASSLGIGGYSEQYF. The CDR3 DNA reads TGTGCCAGCAGCTTGGGTATTGGCGGGTATTCCGAGCAGTACTTC.

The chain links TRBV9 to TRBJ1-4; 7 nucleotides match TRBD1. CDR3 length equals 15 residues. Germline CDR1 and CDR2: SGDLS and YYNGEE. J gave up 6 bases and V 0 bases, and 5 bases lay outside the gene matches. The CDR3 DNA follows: TGTGCCAGCAGCGTAGCGGAGGGACAGTATGAAAAACTGTTTTTT. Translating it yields CASSVAEGQYEKLFF. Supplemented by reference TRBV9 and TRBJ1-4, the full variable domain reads DSGVTQTPKHLITATGQRVTLRCSPRSGDLSVYWYQQSLDQGLQFLIQYYNGEERAKGNILERFSAQQFPDLHSELNLSSLELGDSALYFCASSVAEGQYEKLFFGSGTQLSVL.